This T cell receptor (beta chain) was retrieved from a study of naive and memory T cell subsets. The CDR3 contains 14 residues. The V gene's germline CDR1 is DFQATT and CDR2 SNEGSKA (reference sequence). V was trimmed by 5 bases and J by 2 bases, leaving 15 bases between them. This clonotype was seen ten or more times. Two oligonucleotides, mixed equimolar, formed the beta constant-region primer covering TRBC1 and TRBC2. TCRdb re-analysed the UMI-ligation and nested PCR reads in MiXCR, keeping a single row per CDR3 protein. Among more than 35,000 distinct CDR3 sequences listed, 13% were seen once. The sequence came from a human donor in good health. This chain links TRBV20-1 with TRBJ2-5; D assignment may be TRBD1 or TRBD2 (5 bases each). Sequenced material: effector memory CD4+ T cells from blood. Indicated subset: effector memory, CD45RA- CD27-. The CDR3 DNA reads as TGCAGTGCTCAGCAACCGGGACGTCAAGAGACCCAGTACTTC. Translated, it gives CSAQQPGRQETQYF.